This TCR beta chain emerged from a study of T cells in Graves' hyperthyroidism and ophthalmopathy. Study observations and caveats: Ophthalmopathy was told apart from stable hyperthyroidism by a 13 V-J model.

RNA transcripts yielded amplified TCR beta CDR3 regions. Initially, a first-round RT-PCR of the TCR CDR3 employed the HTBI primer set. Via MiXCR, TCRdb re-called the multiplex PCR reads, giving one row per CDR3 protein. The sample holds 560,000 or so distinct CDR3 sequences, 40% to 55% seen once. Patients aged 18 to 65 had newly diagnosed hyperthyroidism lasting under 2 months. Clinical symptoms, serum thyroxine, TRAb, thyroid ultrasound and orbital computed tomography informed diagnoses. V was clipped by 4 bases and J by 4 bases, with 10 bases between them. Germline CDR1 is SQVTM and CDR2 is ANQGSEA. There are 12 residues in the CDR3. Note on this clonotype: Its antigen is undetermined.

The receptor was isolated from a woman under 30 with Graves' hyperthyroidism. Sequenced material: peripheral blood or thyroid tissue (not recorded which). The chain uses TRBV29-1 and TRBJ1-2, with no clear D. CDR3 amino acids: CSVASGGYGYTF. CDR3 in DNA: TGCAGCGTTGCTAGTGGTGGCTATGGCTACACCTTC. Based on the CDR3 plus reference TRBV29-1 and TRBJ1-2, the full variable domain is SAVISQKPSRDICQRGTSLTIQCQVDSQVTMMFWYRQQPGQSLTLIATANQGSEATYESGFVIDKFPISRPNLTFSTLTVSNMSPEDSSIYLCSVASGGYGYTFGSGTRLTVV.